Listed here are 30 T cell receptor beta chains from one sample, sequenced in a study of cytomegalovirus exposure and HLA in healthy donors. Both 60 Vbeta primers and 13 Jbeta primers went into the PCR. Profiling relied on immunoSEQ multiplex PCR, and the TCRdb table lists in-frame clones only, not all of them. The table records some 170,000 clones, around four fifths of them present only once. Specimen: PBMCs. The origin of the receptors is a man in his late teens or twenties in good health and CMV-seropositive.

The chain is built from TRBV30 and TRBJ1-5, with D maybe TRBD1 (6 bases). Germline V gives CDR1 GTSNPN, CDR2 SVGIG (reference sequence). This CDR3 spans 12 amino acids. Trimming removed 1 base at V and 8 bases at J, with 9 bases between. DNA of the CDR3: TGTGCCTGGAGTGGGGACATAGAGCCCCAGCATTTT. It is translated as CAWSGDIEPQHF.

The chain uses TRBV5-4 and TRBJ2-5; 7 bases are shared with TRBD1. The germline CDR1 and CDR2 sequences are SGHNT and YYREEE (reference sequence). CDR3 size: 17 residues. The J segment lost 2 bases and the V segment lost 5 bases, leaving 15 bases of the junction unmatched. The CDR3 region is CASSPNSGTALQETQYF. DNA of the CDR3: TGTGCCAGCAGTCCAAATTCCGGGACAGCCCTGCAAGAGACCCAGTACTTC. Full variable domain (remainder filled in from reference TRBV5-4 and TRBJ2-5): ETGVTQSPTHLIKTRGQQVTLRCSSQSGHNTVSWYQQALGQGPQFIFQYYREEENGRGNFPPRFSGLQFPNYSSELNVNALELDDSALYLCASSPNSGTALQETQYFGPGTRLLVL.

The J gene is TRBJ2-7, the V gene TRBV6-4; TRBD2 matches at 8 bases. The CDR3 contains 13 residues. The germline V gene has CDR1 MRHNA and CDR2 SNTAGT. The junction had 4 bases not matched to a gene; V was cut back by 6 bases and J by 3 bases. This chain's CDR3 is CASSAGGGYEQYF. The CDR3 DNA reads TGTGCCAGCAGCGCGGGGGGAGGCTACGAGCAGTACTTC.

For the CDR3, the DNA is TGCGCCAGCAGCCAAGGAGCGGGAGGGCCTAGGAGAAGGGAAGAGACCCAGTACTTC. It is translated as CASSQGAGGPRRREETQYF. The chain recombines TRBV4-3 with TRBJ2-5; 10 bases fit TRBD2. Germline CDR1 and CDR2: LGHNA and YSLEER. This CDR3 is built from 19 residues. The ends lost 1 base at V and 3 bases at J; junction bases unmatched: 14.

The CDR3 coding sequence is TGTGCCAGCACCTCGACAGAAGCTTTCTTT. It codes for CASTSTEAFF. The J gene is TRBJ1-1, the V gene TRBV7-2; D uncertain. V was pared by 7 bases and J by 8 bases, with 8 bases between. Germline values: CDR1 SGHTA, CDR2 FQGNSA. The CDR3 is 10 residues long.

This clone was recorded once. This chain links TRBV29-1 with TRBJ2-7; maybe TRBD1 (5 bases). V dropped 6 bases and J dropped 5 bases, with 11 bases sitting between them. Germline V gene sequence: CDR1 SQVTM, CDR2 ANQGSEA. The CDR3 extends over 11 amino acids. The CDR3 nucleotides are TGCAGCGTCACGGACAACAACGAGCAGTACTTC. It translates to CSVTDNNEQYF.

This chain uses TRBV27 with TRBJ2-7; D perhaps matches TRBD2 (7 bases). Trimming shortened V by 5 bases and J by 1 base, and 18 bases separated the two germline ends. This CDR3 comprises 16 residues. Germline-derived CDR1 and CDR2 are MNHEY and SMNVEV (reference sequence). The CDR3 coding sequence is TGTGCCAGCAGTCCACCCCGGCGGGGGCGATCCTACGAGCAGTACTTC. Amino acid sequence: CASSPPRRGRSYEQYF.

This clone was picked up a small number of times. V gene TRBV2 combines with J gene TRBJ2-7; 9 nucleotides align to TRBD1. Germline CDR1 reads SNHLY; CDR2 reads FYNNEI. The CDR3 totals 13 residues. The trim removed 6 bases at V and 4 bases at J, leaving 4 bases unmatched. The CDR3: CASRQGAPYEQYF. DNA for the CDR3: TGTGCCAGCAGACAGGGGGCCCCATACGAGCAGTACTTC.

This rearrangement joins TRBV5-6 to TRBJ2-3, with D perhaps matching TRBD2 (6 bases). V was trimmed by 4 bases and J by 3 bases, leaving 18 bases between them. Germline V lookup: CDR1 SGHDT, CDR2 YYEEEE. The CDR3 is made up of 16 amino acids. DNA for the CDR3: TGTGCCAGCAGCGTACAGTGGGGGGTAGGTACAGATACGCAGTATTTT. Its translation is CASSVQWGVGTDTQYF.

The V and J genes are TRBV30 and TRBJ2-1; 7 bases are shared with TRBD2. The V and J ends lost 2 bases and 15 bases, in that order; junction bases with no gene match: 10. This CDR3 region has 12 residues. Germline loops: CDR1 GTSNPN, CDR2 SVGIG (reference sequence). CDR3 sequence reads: CAWSYGAGVLFF. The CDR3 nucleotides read TGTGCCTGGAGTTACGGGGCGGGGGTCTTGTTCTTC.

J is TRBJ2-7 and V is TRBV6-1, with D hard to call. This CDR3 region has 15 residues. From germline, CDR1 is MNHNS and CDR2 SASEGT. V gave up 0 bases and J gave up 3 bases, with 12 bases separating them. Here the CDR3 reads CASSEAGVGFYEQYF. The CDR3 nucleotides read TGTGCCAGCAGTGAAGCAGGAGTAGGTTTCTACGAGCAGTACTTC.

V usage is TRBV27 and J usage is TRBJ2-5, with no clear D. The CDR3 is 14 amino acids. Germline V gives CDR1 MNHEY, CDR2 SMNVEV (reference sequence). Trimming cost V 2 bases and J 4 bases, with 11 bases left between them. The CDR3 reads CASSLNYLLETQYF. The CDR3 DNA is TGTGCCAGCAGTTTAAATTACTTATTAGAGACCCAGTACTTC.

In nucleotides, the CDR3 is TGTGCCAGCAGTCGACTAGCGGGAGAATTTGGAGATACGCAGTATTTT. This translates into CASSRLAGEFGDTQYF. This chain connects TRBV2 to TRBJ2-3; 12 bases map to TRBD2. This CDR3 is 16 amino acids long. CDR1 SNHLY and CDR2 FYNNEI come from the germline V gene. V dropped 5 bases and J dropped 5; count of bases not matched to a gene: 8.

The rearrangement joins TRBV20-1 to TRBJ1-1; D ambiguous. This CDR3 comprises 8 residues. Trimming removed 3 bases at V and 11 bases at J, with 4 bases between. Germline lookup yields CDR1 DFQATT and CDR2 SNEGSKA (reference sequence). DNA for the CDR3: TGCAGTGCTAGTTCGGCTTTCTTT. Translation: CSASSAFF.

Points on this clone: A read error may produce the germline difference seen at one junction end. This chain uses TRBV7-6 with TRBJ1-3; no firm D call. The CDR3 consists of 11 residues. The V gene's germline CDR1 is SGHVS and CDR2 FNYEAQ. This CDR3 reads CASSIGDTIYF. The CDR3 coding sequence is TGTGCCAGCAGTATTGGAGACACCATATATTTT. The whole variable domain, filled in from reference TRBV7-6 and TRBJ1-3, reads GAGVSQSPRYKVTKRGQDVALRCDPISGHVSLYWYRQALGQGPEFLTYFNYEAQQDKSGLPNDRFSAERPEGSISTLTIQRTEQRDSAMYRCASSIGDTIYFGEGSWLTVV.

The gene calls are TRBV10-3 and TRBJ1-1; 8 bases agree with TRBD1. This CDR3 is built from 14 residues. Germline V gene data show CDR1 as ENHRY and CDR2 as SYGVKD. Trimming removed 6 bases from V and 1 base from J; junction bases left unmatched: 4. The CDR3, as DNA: TGTGCCATCAGAAGGACAGGGCAGAACACTGAAGCTTTCTTT. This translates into CAIRRTGQNTEAFF.

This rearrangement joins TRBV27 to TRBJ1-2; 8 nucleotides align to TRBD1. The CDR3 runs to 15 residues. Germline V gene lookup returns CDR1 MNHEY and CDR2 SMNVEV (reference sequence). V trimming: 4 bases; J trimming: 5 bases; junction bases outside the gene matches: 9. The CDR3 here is CASSYAGGETYGYTF. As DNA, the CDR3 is TGTGCCAGCAGTTACGCAGGGGGCGAGACGTATGGCTACACCTTC.

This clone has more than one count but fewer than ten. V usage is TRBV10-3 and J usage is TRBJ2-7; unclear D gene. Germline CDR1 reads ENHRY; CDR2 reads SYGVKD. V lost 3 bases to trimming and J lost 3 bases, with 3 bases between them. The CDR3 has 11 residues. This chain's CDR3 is CAISDVYEQYF. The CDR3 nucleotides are TGTGCCATCAGTGACGTCTACGAGCAGTACTTC.

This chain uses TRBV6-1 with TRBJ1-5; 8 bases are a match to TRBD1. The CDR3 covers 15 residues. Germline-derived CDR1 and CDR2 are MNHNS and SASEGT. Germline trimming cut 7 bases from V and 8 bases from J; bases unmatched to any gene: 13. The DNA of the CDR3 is TGTGCCAGCACGTACAGGGGGTCTCAATGGGAGCCCCAGCATTTT. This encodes CASTYRGSQWEPQHF.

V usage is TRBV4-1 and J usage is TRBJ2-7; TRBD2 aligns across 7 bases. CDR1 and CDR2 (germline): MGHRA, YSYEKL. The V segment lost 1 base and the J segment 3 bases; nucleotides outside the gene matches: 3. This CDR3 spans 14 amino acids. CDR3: CASSQVTSVYEQYF. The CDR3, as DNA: TGCGCCAGCAGCCAAGTAACTAGCGTCTACGAGCAGTACTTC.

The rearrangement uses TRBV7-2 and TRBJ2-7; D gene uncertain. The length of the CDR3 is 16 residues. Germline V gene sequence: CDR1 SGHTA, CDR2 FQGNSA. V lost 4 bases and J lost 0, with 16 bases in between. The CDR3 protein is CASSSAGLSRSYEQYF. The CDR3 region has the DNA TGTGCCAGCAGCTCGGCCGGGTTGTCCCGCTCCTACGAGCAGTACTTC.

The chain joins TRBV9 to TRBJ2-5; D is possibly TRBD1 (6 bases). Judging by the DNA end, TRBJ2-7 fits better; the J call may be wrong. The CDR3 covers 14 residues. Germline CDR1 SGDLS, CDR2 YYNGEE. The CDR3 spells CASSVSGQFDEQYF. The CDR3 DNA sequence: TGTGCCAGCAGCGTCTCGGGACAATTCGACGAGCAGTACTTC.

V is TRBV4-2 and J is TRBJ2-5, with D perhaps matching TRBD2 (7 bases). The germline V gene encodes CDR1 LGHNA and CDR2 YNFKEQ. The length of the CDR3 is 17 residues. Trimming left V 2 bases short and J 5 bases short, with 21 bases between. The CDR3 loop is CASSQKGGVGWQETQYF. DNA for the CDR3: TGTGCCAGCAGCCAAAAAGGGGGGGTTGGCTGGCAGGAGACCCAGTACTTC.

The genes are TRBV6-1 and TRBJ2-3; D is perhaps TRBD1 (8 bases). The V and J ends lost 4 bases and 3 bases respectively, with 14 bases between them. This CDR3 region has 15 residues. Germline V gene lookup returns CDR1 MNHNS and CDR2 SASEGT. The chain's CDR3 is CASSANRGGTDTQYF. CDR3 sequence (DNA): TGTGCCAGCAGTGCCAACAGGGGGGGGACAGATACGCAGTATTTT.

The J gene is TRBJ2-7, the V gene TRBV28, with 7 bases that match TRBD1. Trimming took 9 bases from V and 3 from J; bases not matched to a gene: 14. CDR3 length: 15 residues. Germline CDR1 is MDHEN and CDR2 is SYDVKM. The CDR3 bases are TGTGCCAGTAGGGGGCGCCACTCTAACAACTACGAGCAGTACTTC. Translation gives CASRGRHSNNYEQYF.

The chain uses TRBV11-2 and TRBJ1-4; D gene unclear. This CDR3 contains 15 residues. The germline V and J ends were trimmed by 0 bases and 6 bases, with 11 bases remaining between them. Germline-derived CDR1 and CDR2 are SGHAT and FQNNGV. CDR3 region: CASSLEGSRHEKLFF. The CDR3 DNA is TGTGCCAGCAGCTTAGAAGGGAGTAGGCATGAAAAACTGTTTTTT.

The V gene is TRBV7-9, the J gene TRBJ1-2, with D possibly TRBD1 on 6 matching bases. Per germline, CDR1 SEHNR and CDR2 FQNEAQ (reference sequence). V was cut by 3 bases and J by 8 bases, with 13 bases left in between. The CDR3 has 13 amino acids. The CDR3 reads CASSFGQNGGYTF. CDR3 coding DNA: TGTGCCAGCAGCTTTGGACAGAATGGGGGCTACACCTTC.

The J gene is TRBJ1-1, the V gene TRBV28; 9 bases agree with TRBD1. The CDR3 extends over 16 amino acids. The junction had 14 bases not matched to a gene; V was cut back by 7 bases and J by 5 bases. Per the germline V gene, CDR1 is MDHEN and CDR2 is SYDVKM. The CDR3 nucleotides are TGTGCCAGCATACCACCGCCGGGACAGGGAAAGACTGAAGCTTTCTTT. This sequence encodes CASIPPPGQGKTEAFF.

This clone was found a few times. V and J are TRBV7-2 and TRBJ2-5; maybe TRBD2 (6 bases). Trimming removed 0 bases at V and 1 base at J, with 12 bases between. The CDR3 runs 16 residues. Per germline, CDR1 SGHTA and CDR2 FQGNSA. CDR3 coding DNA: TGTGCCAGCAGCTTAGCCGCGGGACGGGTCCAAGAGACCCAGTACTTC. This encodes CASSLAAGRVQETQYF.

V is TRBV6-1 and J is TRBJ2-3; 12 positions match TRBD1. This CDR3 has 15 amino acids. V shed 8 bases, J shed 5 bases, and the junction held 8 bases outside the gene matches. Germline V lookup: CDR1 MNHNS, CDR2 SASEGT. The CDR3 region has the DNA TGTGCCAGCCGACAGGGACAGGGGGCGGGAGATACGCAGTATTTT. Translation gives CASRQGQGAGDTQYF.